A single sample is the source of the 27 T cell receptor beta chains below, sequenced in a study of shared clonotypes between healthy human individuals (dated by TCRdb to the early 2020s). For the CD8 naive samples, CD45RO-negative cells were positively selected for CCR7, yielding a CD45RA+CCR7+ population from which TemRA cells were excluded. Library preparation used the immunoSEQ multiplex PCR assay. Held by TCRdb, this immuneACCESS table contains in-frame sequences only and omits some clones. Under half of the omission traces to an unresolved V gene where checked; the cause of the rest is unknown. For this sample there are over 750,000 clones; approximately 96% appear just once. The top ten clones comprise about 0.25% of the sample. The sample was naive CD8+ T cells sorted from blood. Sample cell subset or site, as interpreted from the label and publication: CD45RA+CCR7+. These TCRs come from a young man in good health.

The chain links TRBV29-1 to TRBJ2-7; D is uncertain. Looked up from germline, CDR1 is SQVTM and CDR2 is ANQGSEA. The ends were cut back, 2 bases at V and 2 bases at J, with 7 bases in the middle. The CDR3 extends over 12 amino acids. The chain's CDR3 is CSVETDAYEQYF. CDR3 nucleotides: TGCAGCGTTGAAACTGACGCCTACGAGCAGTACTTC.

This clone was recorded once. The rearrangement joins TRBV5-5 to TRBJ2-7; D assignment may be TRBD1 or TRBD2 (5 bases each). The germline V gene has CDR1 SGHKS and CDR2 YYEKEE (reference sequence). This CDR3 spans 16 amino acids. Trimming stripped 4 bases from V and 3 bases from J, with 20 bases between. The CDR3 bases are TGTGCCAGCAGCCCCGAGGGACCCGGGGCCGTCTACGAGCAGTACTTC. Protein product: CASSPEGPGAVYEQYF.

This clone appeared once. The chain carries TRBV7-9 and TRBJ1-4, with D uncertain. Germline lookup yields CDR1 SEHNR and CDR2 FQNEAQ (reference sequence). V shed 4 bases and J shed 2 bases, with 8 bases lying between them. This CDR3 spans 14 amino acids. The CDR3 protein is CASSSPDTNEKLFF. CDR3 coding DNA: TGTGCCAGCAGCTCGCCCGACACTAATGAAAAACTGTTTTTT.

This chain uses TRBV27 with TRBJ2-7; 9 nucleotides align to TRBD1. Per the germline V gene, CDR1 is MNHEY and CDR2 is SMNVEV (reference sequence). V was clipped by 8 bases and J by 3 bases; unmatched bases: 8. The CDR3 is 14 residues long. CDR3 in amino acids: CASGQGRNNYEQYF. In nucleotides, the CDR3 is TGTGCCAGCGGACAGGGGCGAAATAACTACGAGCAGTACTTC.

The DNA of the CDR3 is TGCAGCGTGCCCGGAACTAGCGGGGATCCCTACGAGCAGTACTTC. Its translation: CSVPGTSGDPYEQYF. The chain joins TRBV29-1 to TRBJ2-7; 10 bases align to TRBD2. V shed 6 bases and J 2 bases; nucleotides not matched to a gene: 10. The CDR3 runs 15 residues. The germline CDR1 and CDR2 sequences are SQVTM and ANQGSEA.

This clone has a single count. The chain links TRBV28 to TRBJ2-7, with a possible D match to TRBD2 (5 bases). From germline, CDR1 is MDHEN and CDR2 SYDVKM. CDR3 length equals 14 residues. Trimming took 5 bases from V and 4 from J, leaving 15 bases between them. CDR3 sequence (DNA): TGTGCCAGCAGTCCCCCGGGAACGGCTTACGAGCAGTACTTC. Translation gives CASSPPGTAYEQYF.

The rearrangement uses TRBV9 and TRBJ2-3; D is unclear. This CDR3 spans 15 amino acids. In germline, CDR1 is SGDLS, CDR2 YYNGEE. With 3 bases removed from V and 0 bases from J, the gap between germline ends came to 11 bases. CDR3 loop: CASSGPPPSTDTQYF. The CDR3 DNA reads TGTGCCAGCAGCGGCCCCCCTCCTAGCACAGATACGCAGTATTTT.

The chain links TRBV5-4 to TRBJ1-1; D perhaps matches TRBD1 (6 bases). Germline assignment: CDR1 SGHNT and CDR2 YYREEE (reference sequence). The CDR3 loop spans 13 amino acids. V dropped 4 bases and J dropped 1 base, with 8 bases sitting between them. CDR3 region: CASSVTGNTEAFF. CDR3 DNA sequence: TGTGCCAGCAGCGTGACAGGGAACACTGAAGCTTTCTTT. The whole variable domain, filled in from reference TRBV5-4 and TRBJ1-1, reads ETGVTQSPTHLIKTRGQQVTLRCSSQSGHNTVSWYQQALGQGPQFIFQYYREEENGRGNFPPRFSGLQFPNYSSELNVNALELDDSALYLCASSVTGNTEAFFGQGTRLTVV.

This clone appeared once. The V call is TRBV5-1, the J call TRBJ2-2; D unclear. With 0 bases removed from V and 8 bases from J, the gap between germline ends came to 11 bases. CDR1 and CDR2 from the germline V gene are SGHRS and YFSETQ. This CDR3 spans 14 amino acids. The DNA of the CDR3 is TGCGCCAGCAGCTTGGATTTAAATCGTGGGGAGCTGTTTTTT. Translation gives CASSLDLNRGELFF.

This chain links TRBV15 with TRBJ1-1; 8 nucleotides match TRBD1. Germline loops: CDR1 LNHNV, CDR2 YYDKDF (reference sequence). The CDR3 runs 15 residues. The ends lost 3 bases at V and 1 base at J; junction bases unmatched: 4. The CDR3 sequence is CATSRVGQGNTEAFF. CDR3 bases: TGTGCCACCAGCAGGGTAGGACAGGGGAACACTGAAGCTTTCTTT.

This chain connects TRBV11-2 to TRBJ2-7; D gene unclear. Germline V gives CDR1 SGHAT, CDR2 FQNNGV. The CDR3 covers 14 residues. Trimming took off 5 bases at V and 3 bases at J, with 14 bases between the two ends. CDR3 in DNA: TGTGCCAGCAGCAGGGTCCCTGGAAACTACGAGCAGTACTTC. This codes for CASSRVPGNYEQYF.

This chain uses TRBV4-3 with TRBJ2-6; D gene unclear. V was cut by 0 bases and J by 0 bases, with 6 bases left in between. The V gene's germline CDR1 is LGHNA and CDR2 YSLEER. The CDR3 spans 16 residues. In DNA, the CDR3 is TGCGCCAGCAGCCAAGATCCTCTCTCTGGGGCCAACGTCCTGACTTTC. Amino acids: CASSQDPLSGANVLTF.

The V and J genes are TRBV11-2 and TRBJ2-1; D is tentatively TRBD1 or TRBD2 (5 bases each). Germline assignment: CDR1 SGHAT and CDR2 FQNNGV. Trimming cost V 7 bases and J 0 bases, with 19 bases left between them. The CDR3 has 17 residues. The CDR3 DNA reads as TGTGCCAGCACCCGAGATGGGGGAGCAAGCTCCTACAATGAGCAGTTCTTC. Encoded protein: CASTRDGGASSYNEQFF.

The V gene is TRBV29-1, the J gene TRBJ2-2; D unclear. Germline CDR1 is SQVTM and CDR2 is ANQGSEA. The V and J ends lost 0 bases and 6 bases respectively, with 8 bases between them. The CDR3 consists of 13 residues. Here the CDR3 DNA reads TGCAGCGTTGAAGAGGCCAGCCCCGGGGAGCTGTTTTTT. It encodes CSVEEASPGELFF.

In the case of this clone: Distinct nucleotide sequences in the sample also encode this CDR3. The chain is built from TRBV2 and TRBJ2-7; D uncertain. V dropped 0 bases and J dropped 5 bases, with 5 bases sitting between them. Germline lookup yields CDR1 SNHLY and CDR2 FYNNEI. The CDR3 consists of 12 residues. This chain's CDR3 is CASSEAGDEQYF. The CDR3 bases are TGTGCCAGCAGTGAAGCTGGGGACGAGCAGTACTTC. The whole variable domain, remainder taken from reference TRBV2 and TRBJ2-7, is EPEVTQTPSHQVTQMGQEVILRCVPISNHLYFYWYRQILGQKVEFLVSFYNNEISEKSEIFDDQFSVERPDGSNFTLKIRSTKLEDSAMYFCASSEAGDEQYFGPGTRLTVT.

This chain uses TRBV7-2 with TRBJ1-3, with D possibly being TRBD1 (5 bases). V dropped 2 bases and J dropped 8 bases, with 13 bases sitting between them. Germline V gene lookup returns CDR1 SGHTA and CDR2 FQGNSA. CDR3 length equals 14 residues. CDR3: CASSLLSGGDTIYF. The CDR3 DNA sequence: TGTGCCAGCAGCTTATTGTCTGGGGGAGACACCATATATTTT. Variable domain in full (rest from reference TRBV7-2 and TRBJ1-3): GAGVSQSPSNKVTEKGKDVELRCDPISGHTALYWYRQSLGQGLEFLIYFQGNSAPDKSGLPSDRFSAERTGGSVSTLTIQRTQQEDSAVYLCASSLLSGGDTIYFGEGSWLTVV.

This chain uses TRBV19 with TRBJ2-7, with D uncertain. From germline, CDR1 is LNHDA and CDR2 SQIVND (reference sequence). V lost 5 bases and J 2 bases, leaving 16 bases between the germline ends. The CDR3 is 15 residues long. The CDR3 DNA reads TGTGCCAGTAGTTCAACAGAAAATTCCCCCTACGAGCAGTACTTC. Its translation is CASSSTENSPYEQYF.

The genes are TRBV7-2 and TRBJ2-2; unclear D gene. CDR1 and CDR2 from the germline V gene are SGHTA and FQGNSA. The ends were cut back, 4 bases at V and 7 bases at J, with 10 bases in the middle. This CDR3 has 13 residues. The CDR3 is CASSSVPGGELFF. For the CDR3, the DNA is TGTGCCAGCAGCTCGGTTCCCGGCGGGGAGCTGTTTTTT.

The V and J genes are TRBV7-9 and TRBJ1-3, with no clear D. The CDR3 totals 15 residues. With 1 base removed from V and 0 bases from J, the gap between germline ends came to 7 bases. Per the germline V gene, CDR1 is SEHNR and CDR2 is FQNEAQ (reference sequence). This chain's CDR3 is CASSLEGSSGNTIYF. For the CDR3, the DNA is TGTGCCAGCAGCTTAGAAGGCAGCTCTGGAAACACCATATATTTT. Based on the CDR3 plus reference TRBV7-9 and TRBJ1-3, the full variable domain is DTGVSQNPRHKITKRGQNVTFRCDPISEHNRLYWYRQTLGQGPEFLTYFQNEAQLEKSRLLSDRFSAERPKGSFSTLEIQRTEQGDSAMYLCASSLEGSSGNTIYFGEGSWLTVV.

V is TRBV27 and J is TRBJ2-7; no clear D gene. This CDR3 region has 15 residues. V was clipped by 4 bases and J by 5 bases, with 18 bases between them. Germline CDR1 MNHEY, CDR2 SMNVEV (reference sequence). The chain's CDR3 is CASSSKYVVGDEQYF. For the CDR3, the DNA is TGTGCCAGCAGTTCCAAATACGTGGTCGGAGACGAGCAGTACTTC.

The J gene is TRBJ2-7, the V gene TRBV15, with TRBD1 identical over 8 bases. The V segment lost 4 bases and the J segment 2 bases; nucleotides outside the gene matches: 10. The V gene's germline CDR1 is LNHNV and CDR2 YYDKDF (reference sequence). This CDR3 is 16 amino acids long. This chain's CDR3 is CATSTAYGQGTYEQYF. The CDR3 nucleotides read TGTGCCACCAGCACCGCGTACGGACAGGGAACCTACGAGCAGTACTTC. The entire variable domain, with the rest obtained from reference TRBV15 and TRBJ2-7, is as follows: DAMVIQNPRYQVTQFGKPVTLSCSQTLNHNVMYWYQQKSSQAPKLLFHYYDKDFNNEADTPDNFQSRRPNTSFCFLDIRSPGLGDTAMYLCATSTAYGQGTYEQYFGPGTRLTVT.

The chain has TRBV9 and TRBJ1-5; D is uncertain. V gave up 0 bases and J gave up 6 bases, with 7 bases separating them. Per the germline V gene, CDR1 is SGDLS and CDR2 is YYNGEE. The CDR3 has 13 amino acids. CDR3 in amino acids: CASSVDGSQPQHF. For the CDR3, the DNA is TGTGCCAGCAGCGTAGATGGTAGTCAGCCCCAGCATTTT.

The sample holds one count of this clone. The V and J genes are TRBV7-9 and TRBJ2-7; 8 bases line up with TRBD2. The J segment lost 1 base and the V segment lost 5 bases, leaving 7 bases of the junction unmatched. Germline V lookup: CDR1 SEHNR, CDR2 FQNEAQ (reference sequence). CDR3 length: 15 amino acids. CDR3 sequence (DNA): TGTGCCAGCAGCACATCCAGCGGGAGTTCCTACGAGCAGTACTTC. It encodes CASSTSSGSSYEQYF.

The chain uses TRBV7-6 and TRBJ2-1; D unclear. The CDR3 covers 13 residues. Trimming shortened V by 5 bases and J by 4 bases, and 9 bases separated the two germline ends. Germline V lookup: CDR1 SGHVS, CDR2 FNYEAQ. The CDR3 DNA follows: TGTGCCAGCAGCCCCGACCTTTACAATGAGCAGTTCTTC. It codes for CASSPDLYNEQFF.

Worth noting for this clone: This sample includes further DNA sequences coding for the same CDR3. The chain carries TRBV7-9 and TRBJ2-7; possibly TRBD2 for D (6 bases). The germline V gene encodes CDR1 SEHNR and CDR2 FQNEAQ (reference sequence). The CDR3 sequence is 14 residues long. V was pared by 5 bases and J by 0 bases, with 11 bases between. The CDR3 spells CASSLAGSSYEQYF. CDR3 DNA sequence: TGTGCCAGCAGCCTCGCCGGGAGCTCCTACGAGCAGTACTTC.

J is TRBJ2-3 and V is TRBV10-3, with a possible D match to TRBD2 (7 bases). In germline, CDR1 is ENHRY, CDR2 SYGVKD. Trimming shortened V by 5 bases and J by 3 bases, and 21 bases separated the two germline ends. The CDR3 loop spans 17 amino acids. The CDR3 protein is CAISSPGGRGQTDTQYF. The CDR3 DNA sequence: TGTGCCATCAGTTCCCCCGGGGGGCGGGGTCAGACAGATACGCAGTATTTT.

This clone was observed a single time. Written as DNA, the CDR3 is TGTGCCACCAGCAGAGATAACAGGCTCACCGGGGAGCTGTTTTTT. Protein: CATSRDNRLTGELFF. The chain has TRBV15 and TRBJ2-2; possible D gene TRBD1, 5 bases. This CDR3 comprises 15 residues. With 0 bases removed from V and 4 bases from J, the gap between germline ends came to 9 bases. Germline V CDR1 and CDR2: LNHNV, YYDKDF (reference sequence).